Sequencing of this TCR beta chain was carried out in a study of blood T cell repertoires in COVID-19 (TCRdb year 2020). In the study overall: The collaborator samples originated in the United States, Italy and Spain and spanned the acute and convalescent phases of COVID-19. Sample metadata almost always included a de-identified subject ID, COVID-19 status, age in years and sex. The repertoires were made available in a free public database intended to serve as a resource for research on the immune response to SARS-CoV-2. Where available, HLA class I and class II types were obtained from metadata supplied by the sample provider rather than from assay-based typing. The prospective study material was composed of cDNA or gDNA derived from T cells, B-cell-depleted T cells, or PBMCs. The samples were drawn from the first 160 participants of the ongoing ImmuneRACE study and from 1,254 subjects provided by 6 global collaborators. Subjects who had been exposed to COVID-19, were actively infected with it, or had recovered from it provided the deeply sampled blood TCRbeta repertoires that made up the dataset. Study-level results and caveats: How much clinical and demographic metadata was included differed by source and by participant, and the metadata was provided uncurated.

From the cysteine up to the phenylalanine, the CDR3 has a length of 15 residues. The read is trimmed to its CDR3 DNA, 45 bases read in frame from base 1. The germline V gene (reference sequence) sets CDR1 to MNHEY and CDR2 to SMNVEV. Germline trimming: 2 bases from V, 4 bases from J; junction bases outside gene matches: 3. This clone is a singleton in its sample. Its specific antigen is unknown. Within one base of it there is no much larger clone, and no base qualities were kept. TCRbeta CDR3 regions were amplified from genomic DNA using the immunoSEQ Assay, a bias-controlled multiplex PCR. Under the source paper's analysis protocol: Nucleated cell counts per sample were estimated from amplification of reference gene primers within the assay. To quantify the absolute abundance of each unique TCRbeta CDR3 rearrangement, sequence reads were collapsed and filtered. For each sample, productive Simpson clonality was calculated as the square root of Simpson's diversity index over productive rearrangements. TCRdb holds this immuneACCESS table with in-frame rearrangements only. Some clones are missing; in checked studies, unresolved V genes explain under half, and the rest has no known cause. V and J calls and clone size are copied from that table; D and trimming were computed from the DNA. The sample table holds under 300,000 clones, of which roughly 90% were seen once. 6.2% of the sample rests with the top ten.

Each collaborating institution followed its own protocols to collect whole blood in K2EDTA tubes. Collaborator samples were shipped for TCRbeta analysis as frozen whole blood, isolated PBMCs, or DNA extracted from either sample type. This receptor was taken from a man in his 60s with acute or convalescent COVID-19. The sample comprised peripheral blood. Recombination linked TRBV27 to TRBJ2-2; 8 central bases correspond to TRBD1. The CDR3 loop reads CASSLQGASTGELFF. The nucleotides read TGTGCCAGCAGTTTACAGGGGGCGAGCACCGGGGAGCTGTTTTTT.